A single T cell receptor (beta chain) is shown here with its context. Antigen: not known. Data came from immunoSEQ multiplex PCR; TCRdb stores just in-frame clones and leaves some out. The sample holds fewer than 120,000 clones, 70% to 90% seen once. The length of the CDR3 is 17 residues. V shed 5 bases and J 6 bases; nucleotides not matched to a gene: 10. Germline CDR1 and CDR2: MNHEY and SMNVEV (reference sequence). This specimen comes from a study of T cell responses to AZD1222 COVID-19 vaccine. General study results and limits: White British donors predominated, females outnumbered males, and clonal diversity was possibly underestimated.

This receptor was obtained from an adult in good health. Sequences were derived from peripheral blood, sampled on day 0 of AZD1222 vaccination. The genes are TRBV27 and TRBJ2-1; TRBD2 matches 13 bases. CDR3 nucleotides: TGTGCCAGCAGTATCCAACCCGGGACTAGCGGGGTCAATGAGCAGTTCTTC. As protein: CASSIQPGTSGVNEQFF.